This TCR beta chain was recorded in a study of vaccination and CD4 T cells after COVID-19 (dated by TCRdb to the early 2020s). Notes on the research overall: Convalescent patients had a positive SARS-CoV-2 result on nasal swab PCR, and of these patients, several had mild disease and one had severe disease. In the convalescent cohort there were six males and four females, among whom were two Hispanic individuals, seven Caucasians, two Asians and one multiracial person. Participants received two doses of either the Pfizer-BioNTech BNT162b2 vaccine (n=8) or the Moderna mRNA-1273 vaccine (n=2). Post-COVID blood samples were collected from convalescent patients a median of around 100 days after diagnosis, with a range of roughly 35 to 170 days. Post-vaccine blood samples were obtained a median of approximately 74 days after the second vaccine dose, with a range of roughly 12 to 250 days. For stimulating the cultures, overlapping spike peptide pools were used, derived from SARS-CoV-2 as well as from the common cold coronaviruses HCoV-NL63, HCoV-OC43 and HCoV-229E. Control cultures received a CEFX viral epitope pool as the positive control, an HIV-1 Nef peptide pool as the negative control, or no peptide. In around nine COVID-19 convalescent patients and a few infection-naive healthy vaccine recipients, the spike-specific CD4+ TCR repertoire before mRNA vaccination was compared with the repertoire after mRNA vaccination. Summary of the overall study and its limitations: In convalescent patients, nearly all vaccine-specific clones (304 of 307) were found to be mono-reactive for SARS-CoV-2 spike rather than cross-reactive with common cold coronaviruses. Among convalescent patients, a median about 90% of the SARS-CoV-2-reactive clones seen after vaccination appeared only after vaccination, which suggests priming specific to the vaccine. Only a relatively small number of convalescent patients were included in the study, and early timepoints following natural infection were not analyzed. The median number of SARS-CoV-2-reactive clonotypes rose from fewer than 25 after infection to about 40 after vaccination, but the change was not significant.

On this clonotype itself: No antigen is known for it. No quality values exist for individual bases; no much larger clone is one base distant.

Preparation of the library involved PCR. At the Johns Hopkins FTIC core, DNA from the cultured CD4+ T cells underwent TCR sequencing with the Oncomine TCR Beta short-read assay. The QIAamp micro DNA kit was used to extract genomic DNA from the cultured CD4+ T cells. The Oncomine TCR Beta libraries from cultured CD4+ T cells were pooled using unique dual indexes and then sequenced on an Illumina iSeq 100. The study's processing was this. Non-productive sequences were removed, and CDR3s not starting with C, not ending with F or W, or shorter than 7 amino acids were discarded. Antigen-specific clonotypes were identified with the MANAFEST web application by comparing peptide-stimulated wells with reference and other culture wells. An FDR below 0.05, an odds ratio above 5, and a productive frequency above 0.1% in at least two of three replicate wells were required for clones to be considered positive. Cross-reactive clonotypes were defined as significantly expanded in both SARS-CoV-2 spike wells and at least one common cold coronavirus spike condition. CDR3 homology was assessed with Levenshtein distances (stringdist) and unrooted phylogenetic trees (ape) in R version 3.6.1. In-frame beta chains were kept once TCRdb had trimmed the public reads at Q25 with fastp and called clones with MiXCR. Here each entry gathers all rows of one CDR3 protein and keeps the most common genes and DNA. The V and J calls were determined by TCRdb, not by the authors. This sample comprises more than 13,000 distinct CDR3 sequences, roughly 21% of them detected only once. Roughly 15% of the sample belongs to the ten largest clones.

The treatment or condition label of this sample denotes: approximately nine-day PBMC culture with coronavirus spike peptide pools or control peptides (ViraFEST assay). The ViraFEST assay was used in the study, in which antigen-specific T cells were expanded with peptide pools and expanded clonotypes were subsequently identified by TCR sequencing. Positive SARS-CoV-2 PCR tests in the convalescent patients dated from March to December 2020, before Alpha, Beta and Delta variants emerged in the United States. Over 1.5 million PBMCs per well were cultured in IMDM with roughly 5% human AB serum and 8 to 10 IU/ml IL-2, plus 10 ug/ml peptide pools. On days 3 and 7, half of the culture medium was replaced with fresh IL-2-containing medium. After approximately 10 days of culture, CD4+ T cells were isolated by negative selection using the EasySep CD4+ T cell isolation kit. Ficoll-Paque Plus gradient centrifugation was used to isolate PBMCs from whole blood, and the isolated PBMCs were then either used fresh or cryopreserved at -140C. Triplicate wells were generally used for each culture condition.

The CDR3 numbers 17 residues from cysteine through phenylalanine. The kept DNA is CDR3 alone, 51 bases in frame from the first base. V is trimmed back by 1 base and J by 3 bases, and the junction contains 6 bases that no gene match accounts for. The germline V gene specifies SGHVS as CDR1 and FNYEAQ as CDR2. What was sequenced was cultured CD4+ T cells from blood. The chain is made from TRBV7-6 and TRBJ2-5, with 12 bases aligning to TRBD2. This clonotype was sampled from a human donor with COVID-19. The sequenced DNA is TGTGCCAGCAGCTTAGGATCCGGACTAGCGGGGAAAGAGACCCAGTACTTC. Translated, it reads CASSLGSGLAGKETQYF.